This T cell receptor (beta chain) was recovered during a study of cytomegalovirus exposure and HLA in healthy donors. Germline V lookup: CDR1 KGHSH, CDR2 LQKENI. This CDR3 region has 18 residues. V was pared by 2 bases and J by 7 bases, with 24 bases between. The primer mix had 60 Vbeta and 13 Jbeta primers. The assay was immunoSEQ multiplex PCR, and TCRdb's table has in-frame clones only and misses some. The sample shows fewer than 200,000 clones, roughly 79% of them seen only once. The source of this sequence is a man aged 35-49 years in good health and CMV-seropositive. The chain recombines TRBV18 with TRBJ1-5; tentatively, D is TRBD1 (6 bases). The material sequenced was PBMCs. CDR3 amino acids: CASSPGQNSFPSGQPQHF. CDR3 nucleotides: TGTGCCAGCTCACCAGGACAGAACAGCTTCCCCTCGGGGCAGCCCCAGCATTTT.